The entry that follows covers one T cell receptor beta chain sequence. Its cognate antigen has yet to be identified. No base quality values were provided; no much bigger clone lies one nucleotide off. The collaborating institutions used their own protocols to collect whole blood in K2EDTA tubes. For TCRbeta analysis, collaborator samples were shipped as frozen whole blood, as isolated PBMCs, or as DNA extracted from either sample type. The sample originates from a study of blood T cell repertoires in COVID-19 (TCRdb year 2020). Broadly, across the study: The collaborator samples originated in the United States, Italy and Spain and spanned the acute and convalescent phases of COVID-19. The prospective study material was composed of cDNA or gDNA derived from T cells, B-cell-depleted T cells, or PBMCs. The repertoires were made available in a free public database intended to serve as a resource for research on the immune response to SARS-CoV-2. Where available, HLA class I and class II types were taken from metadata supplied by the sample provider and were not determined by assay-based typing. Samples were obtained from the ongoing ImmuneRACE study (first 160 participants) and from over 1,000 subjects provided by 6 global collaborators. The sample metadata nearly always contained a de-identified subject ID, COVID-19 status, age in years and sex. Deeply sampled blood TCRbeta repertoires from subjects exposed to, actively infected with, or recovered from COVID-19 were included in the dataset.

Summary of the overall study and its limitations: Clinical and demographic metadata were provided uncurated, with the amount varying by source and participant.

CDR1 and CDR2, per the germline V gene, are LGHNA and YNFKEQ. The CDR3 numbers 19 residues from cysteine through phenylalanine. Just the 57-base CDR3 DNA is kept, in frame starting at base 1. Germline trimming: 3 bases from V, 1 base from J; junction bases outside gene matches: 17. The immunoSEQ Assay, a bias-controlled multiplex PCR, was used to amplify TCRbeta CDR3 regions from genomic DNA. Per the authors' processing: Within the assay, amplification of reference gene primers was used to estimate how many nucleated cells each sample contained. To quantify the absolute abundance of each unique TCRbeta CDR3 rearrangement, sequence reads were collapsed and filtered. For each sample, productive Simpson clonality was calculated as the square root of Simpson's diversity index across productive rearrangements. TCRdb carries this immuneACCESS record with in-frame sequences only. Its versions omit some clonotypes, under half of them owing to an unresolved V gene in the studies checked, with the rest unexplained. V, J and clone size reflect that table, while D and trimming were determined from the DNA. The sample includes 55,000 to 90,000 clones, with 80% to 85% observed a single time. The top ten hold 4.5% of the sample.

Sequencing used peripheral blood. The sequence is built from TRBV4-2 and TRBJ1-2, with TRBD1 identical over 7 junction bases. The clonotype was recovered from a woman aged 55-70 years with acute or convalescent COVID-19. The DNA sequence follows: TGTGCCAGCAGCCAGAAAGGGGGCGGTACGGGGAATAATAACTATGGCTACACCTTC. Its protein reads: CASSQKGGGTGNNNYGYTF.